These 14 T cell receptor beta chains were all obtained from the same sample, sequenced in a study of blood T cell repertoires in COVID-19. This table comes from immunoSEQ multiplex PCR, and its TCRdb copy is limited to in-frame clones, with some not included. The profile shows hundreds of thousands of clones, less than 90% of them singletons. Sequencing input: peripheral blood. These receptors all come from a middle-aged man with acute or convalescent COVID-19.

The genes are TRBV6-1 and TRBJ1-2; 11 bases fit TRBD1. Per germline, CDR1 MNHNS and CDR2 SASEGT. V trimming: 0 bases; J trimming: 4 bases; junction bases outside the gene matches: 13. This CDR3 is 19 amino acids long. The CDR3 protein is CASSEAPPRWTGGAYGYTF. The CDR3 nucleotides are TGTGCCAGCAGTGAAGCCCCGCCCCGGTGGACAGGGGGCGCCTATGGCTACACCTTC.

This sequence joins TRBV11-3 and TRBJ2-2; 7 nucleotides agree with TRBD1. Trimming removed 5 bases from V and 0 bases from J; junction bases left unmatched: 6. CDR1 and CDR2 (germline): SGHNT, YENEEA. The CDR3 contains 16 residues. The CDR3 region is CASSPRDSANTGELFF. In DNA, the CDR3 is TGTGCCAGCAGCCCACGGGACAGTGCGAACACCGGGGAGCTGTTTTTT.

This clone was counted only a few times. The rearrangement uses TRBV9 and TRBJ2-1; 12 bases align to TRBD2. The CDR3 has 16 residues. Trimming at V came to 4 bases and at J to 4 bases, leaving 6 bases not matched to a gene. Germline lookup yields CDR1 SGDLS and CDR2 YYNGEE. CDR3 nucleotides: TGTGCCAGCAGCCTCCGGACTAGCGGGGTATACAATGAGCAGTTCTTC. As protein: CASSLRTSGVYNEQFF.

The chain couples TRBV6-6 to TRBJ2-7; 8 nucleotides line up with TRBD1. V was pared by 5 bases and J by 0 bases, with 6 bases of the junction left unmatched. Germline CDR1 is MNHNY and CDR2 is SVGAGI (reference sequence). The CDR3 is made up of 15 amino acids. The CDR3 coding sequence is TGTGCCAGCAGTAAAGGACAGGGACGCTCCTACGAGCAGTACTTC. This gives the protein CASSKGQGRSYEQYF.

V gene TRBV6-5 combines with J gene TRBJ1-6; TRBD1 is a possible D gene (5 bases). Germline values: CDR1 MNHEY, CDR2 SVGAGI. The CDR3 extends over 15 amino acids. The ends were cut back, 2 bases at V and 3 bases at J, with 8 bases in the middle. The DNA of the CDR3 is TGTGCCAGCAGTTACGGGGCCCACTATAATTCACCCCTCCACTTT. Residues: CASSYGAHYNSPLHF.

The CDR3 region has the DNA TGTGCCAGCCGGACAGGGACCCATAGCAATCAGCCCCAGCATTTT. Residues: CASRTGTHSNQPQHF. The rearrangement links TRBV2 to TRBJ1-5; 8 nucleotides line up with TRBD1. Germline V CDR1 and CDR2: SNHLY, FYNNEI. The CDR3 runs to 15 residues. V lost 8 bases, J lost 0 bases, and 6 bases stayed unmatched.

The genes are TRBV20-1 and TRBJ1-2, with D possibly matching TRBD1 (5 bases). The V end lost 6 bases, the J end lost 4 bases, and 9 bases lay between the germline ends. The CDR3 loop spans 11 amino acids. The germline CDR1 and CDR2 sequences are DFQATT and SNEGSKA (reference sequence). The CDR3 sequence is CSAPGLYGYTF. The CDR3 DNA follows: TGCAGTGCGCCGGGACTCTATGGCTACACCTTC.

This clone was picked up a small number of times. The chain recombines TRBV19 with TRBJ1-3; D is unresolved. This CDR3 comprises 13 residues. V lost 11 bases to trimming and J lost 2 bases, with 13 bases between them. Germline V gene data show CDR1 as LNHDA and CDR2 as SQIVND (reference sequence). CDR3 coding DNA: TGTGCCCCGTATTGGGGAGCTGGAAACACCATATATTTT. Its protein is CAPYWGAGNTIYF.

On this clone itself: The conserved phenylalanine or tryptophan is not found at the CDR3 terminus, so this likely reflects a read error. Because the CDR3's place on the DNA is in doubt, the DNA is left out and the CDR3 is given as listed by TCRdb. The genes are TRBV11-2 and TRBJ1-1. Counting both end residues, the CDR3 totals 11 amino acids. The V gene's germline CDR1 is SGHAT and CDR2 FQNNGV. The CDR3 sequence is CASSLKAGTRG.

This rearrangement joins TRBV11-3 to TRBJ2-3; D is perhaps TRBD1 (5 bases). The CDR3 spans 13 residues. V was trimmed by 1 base and J by 6 bases, leaving 8 bases between them. The V gene's germline CDR1 is SGHNT and CDR2 YENEEA. The CDR3 DNA reads TGTGCCAGCAGCTTAGGCAGGGCCGATACGCAGTATTTT. Translation gives CASSLGRADTQYF.

The CDR3 region is CATSGRGLYGYTF. The CDR3 DNA reads TGTGCCACCAGCGGCAGGGGGCTGTATGGCTACACCTTC. The chain employs TRBV15 and TRBJ1-2; 8 positions match TRBD1. V was clipped by 5 bases and J by 5 bases; unmatched bases: 4. The CDR3 is made up of 13 amino acids. Germline V gene data show CDR1 as LNHNV and CDR2 as YYDKDF (reference sequence).

The V and J genes are TRBV7-9 and TRBJ1-4; D is unclear. Germline V lookup: CDR1 SEHNR, CDR2 FQNEAQ (reference sequence). CDR3 length equals 13 residues. V lost 5 bases and J 5 bases, leaving 9 bases between the germline ends. The DNA of the CDR3 is TGTGCCAGCAGCCGATTCTACAATGAAAAACTGTTTTTT. As protein: CASSRFYNEKLFF.

This clone was detected once. V usage is TRBV7-2 and J usage is TRBJ1-2, with a possible D match to TRBD1 (6 bases). The V gene lost 4 bases and the J gene lost 5 bases, with 11 bases spanning the gap. Germline CDR1 and CDR2: SGHTA and FQGNSA. The length of the CDR3 is 13 residues. The CDR3 sequence is CASSYAGAYGYTF. Written as DNA, the CDR3 is TGTGCCAGCAGCTATGCAGGGGCTTATGGCTACACCTTC.

V and J are TRBV19 and TRBJ1-1; unclear D gene. Trimming removed 2 bases from V and 3 bases from J, with 13 bases in between. CDR3 length: 15 amino acids. Germline CDR1 reads LNHDA; CDR2 reads SQIVND (reference sequence). CDR3: CASSIRGVMDTEAFF. CDR3 DNA sequence: TGTGCCAGTAGTATAAGAGGAGTTATGGACACTGAAGCTTTCTTT.